The source of this T cell receptor beta chain is a study of PD-1 blockade in classical Hodgkin lymphoma. Findings and caveats of the study: Diminished baseline TCR diversity has been reported in newly diagnosed patients relative to healthy donors.

V lost 5 bases and J lost 4; bases outside the gene matches: 3. The length of the CDR3 is 16 residues. CDR1 and CDR2 (germline): SGHVS, FNYEAQ. Concerning this clone: The target antigen is unknown.

Each patient experienced a relapse that followed autologous stem cell transplantation, and brentuximab vedotin exposure varied. By magnetic negative selection, CD8+ T cells were isolated from the thawed PBMCs. Patients had relapsed/refractory classical Hodgkin lymphoma with complete response, partial response or progressive disease as best response. Assay: immunoSEQ multiplex PCR; the TCRdb copy retains only in-frame clones and omits some. The table lists about 6,000 clones, under 65% of them singletons. The sequence was obtained from a human donor with classical Hodgkin lymphoma. Sequences were derived from CD8+ T cells from blood, sampled at baseline. This chain joins TRBV7-6 and TRBJ2-1; 15 bases agree with TRBD2. CDR3: CASSSGLAGGYNEQFF. CDR3 nucleotides: TGTGCCAGCAGCAGTGGACTAGCGGGAGGGTACAATGAGCAGTTCTTC.